This paragraph covers one TCR beta chain sequence. The target antigen is unknown. The library protocol tagged individual cDNA molecules with unique molecular identifiers. TCRdb redid the calling of the 5' RACE reads with MiXCR, one entry per CDR3 protein. The data contain some 49,000 distinct CDR3 sequences, about 4.2% of them singletons. This sample is part of a study of early T cells in non-severe SARS-CoV-2 infection. Study in general: Investigators sequenced bulk RNA drawn from unsorted whole blood, and chains remained unpaired.

Germline CDR1 is KGHSH and CDR2 is LQKENI. Trimming shortened V by 4 bases and J by 0 bases, and 5 bases separated the two germline ends. The CDR3 spans 13 residues. Findings and limits, study-wide: Matches to VDJdb favored anti-spike CD8 responses and missed private and CD4 specificities.

The sequence was collected from an adult who was a healthcare worker with PCR-confirmed SARS-CoV-2 infection or an uninfected control (not recorded which). The sequenced sample was whole blood. The chain joins TRBV18 to TRBJ2-3; D is undetermined. This chain's CDR3 is CASSLSSTDTQYF. CDR3 nucleotides: TGTGCCAGCTCACTCAGTAGCACAGATACGCAGTATTTT. Drawing the rest from reference TRBV18 and TRBJ2-3, the complete variable domain is NAGVMQNPRHLVRRRGQEARLRCSPMKGHSHVYWYRQLPEEGLKFMVYLQKENIIDESGMPKERFSAEFPKEGPSILRIQQVVRGDSAAYFCASSLSSTDTQYFGPGTRLTVL.